A single sample is the source of the 21 T cell receptor beta chains below, sequenced in a study of post-analysis software for immune sequencing data. Their antigens remain unidentified. TCR beta cDNA libraries included unique molecular identifiers. TCRdb reprocessed the PCR reads via MiXCR and lists one record per CDR3 protein. This sample yields about 430,000 distinct CDR3 sequences, of which 39% are seen a single time; less than 10% belongs to the top ten. Whole-study results and caveats: The five TRBV segments detected at higher frequency in patients than in controls included TRBV5-6, TRBV5-1 and TRBV20-1.

Sequencing input: blood. The receptor source for this set is a girl aged 2-9 years with multiple sclerosis.

CDR3 in DNA: TGTGCCAGCAGCCAAGACGTGCGAACGTACGGCGAGCAGTACTTC. Residues: CASSQDVRTYGEQYF. The rearrangement links TRBV4-2 to TRBJ2-5; D uncertain. The J call may be mistaken, given a closer DNA end match to TRBJ2-7. Germline loops: CDR1 LGHNA, CDR2 YNFKEQ. The CDR3 is made up of 15 amino acids.

This clonotype was observed a handful of times. The V call is TRBV28, the J call TRBJ2-7; D unresolved. Germline V gene data show CDR1 as MDHEN and CDR2 as SYDVKM. The V and J ends lost 6 bases and 2 bases respectively, with 11 bases between them. The CDR3 sequence is 13 residues long. CDR3 protein: CASRLAAAYEQYF. Here the CDR3 DNA reads TGTGCCAGCAGACTGGCGGCGGCCTACGAGCAGTACTTC. Drawing the rest from reference TRBV28 and TRBJ2-7, the complete variable domain is DVKVTQSSRYLVKRTGEKVFLECVQDMDHENMFWYRQDPGLGLRLIYFSYDVKMKEKGDIPEGYSVSREKKERFSLILESASTNQTSMYLCASRLAAAYEQYFGPGTRLTVT.

This clonotype was detected once. The chain links TRBV29-1 to TRBJ1-1; TRBD1 matches at 7 bases. CDR1 is SQVTM, CDR2 ANQGSEA, per germline. The CDR3 loop spans 12 amino acids. V lost 6 bases to trimming and J lost 3 bases; unmatched junction nucleotides: 4. The CDR3 loop reads CSVLTGDTEAFF. The CDR3 DNA is TGCAGCGTGCTAACAGGGGACACTGAAGCTTTCTTT.

This clonotype was picked up a small number of times. This chain uses TRBV29-1 with TRBJ1-2; perhaps TRBD1 as D (5 bases). The CDR3 length is 10 residues. Germline CDR1 reads SQVTM; CDR2 reads ANQGSEA. V shed 6 bases and J shed 8 bases, with 10 bases lying between them. CDR3 loop: CSVGTKGYTF. The CDR3 bases are TGCAGCGTCGGGACGAAGGGCTACACCTTC.

V and J are TRBV28 and TRBJ2-4, with D unresolved. The CDR3 contains 14 residues. The germline CDR1 and CDR2 sequences are MDHEN and SYDVKM. Trimming pared 4 bases from V and 2 bases from J, leaving 9 bases between. The CDR3 DNA is TGTGCCAGCAGTTGGGCCACGACCAAAAACATTCAGTACTTC. Translated, it gives CASSWATTKNIQYF. The full variable domain, rest sourced from reference TRBV28 and TRBJ2-4, is DVKVTQSSRYLVKRTGEKVFLECVQDMDHENMFWYRQDPGLGLRLIYFSYDVKMKEKGDIPEGYSVSREKKERFSLILESASTNQTSMYLCASSWATTKNIQYFGAGTRLSVL.

The rearrangement joins TRBV6-2 or TRBV6-3 to TRBJ1-1; D unresolved. From germline, CDR1 is MNHEY and CDR2 SVGEGT. The CDR3 spans 11 residues. V was pared by 3 bases and J by 3 bases, with 2 bases between. This CDR3 reads CASSYYTEAFF. Here the CDR3 DNA reads TGTGCCAGCAGTTATTACACTGAAGCTTTCTTT.

J is TRBJ1-2 and V is TRBV6-6; 7 positions match TRBD1. Germline trimming cut 0 bases from V and 6 bases from J; bases unmatched to any gene: 1. The CDR3 loop spans 13 amino acids. Germline V gives CDR1 MNHNY, CDR2 SVGAGI (reference sequence). The CDR3 loop reads CASSYSQGDGYTF. Here the CDR3 DNA reads TGTGCCAGCAGTTACTCCCAGGGGGATGGCTACACCTTC.

The chain has TRBV5-1 and TRBJ2-5; 9 bases fit TRBD1. The J call is uncertain, as TRBJ2-7 better fits the DNA end. Germline V gives CDR1 SGHRS, CDR2 YFSETQ. The CDR3 has 16 amino acids. The CDR3 spells CASSSPRGQGHYEQYF. In DNA, the CDR3 is TGCGCCAGCAGCTCCCCCAGGGGACAGGGTCACTACGAGCAGTACTTC.

The rearrangement links TRBV10-3 to TRBJ2-1; 12 bases are a match to TRBD2. V trimming: 11 bases; J trimming: 10 bases; junction bases outside the gene matches: 15. The germline V gene has CDR1 ENHRY and CDR2 SYGVKD. This CDR3 contains 15 residues. CDR3 in amino acids: CASRGATSGRGEQFF. For the CDR3, the DNA is TGTGCCTCCCGTGGGGCGACTAGCGGGAGAGGGGAGCAGTTCTTC.

This clonotype was found a few times. This chain joins TRBV29-1 and TRBJ2-5; D perhaps matches TRBD2 (6 bases). CDR1 is SQVTM and CDR2 is ANQGSEA in the germline V gene. The CDR3 sequence is 15 residues long. The germline V and J ends were trimmed by 6 bases and 2 bases, with 19 bases remaining between them. CDR3 protein: CSVARGLSPQETQYF. The DNA of the CDR3 is TGCAGCGTCGCGCGCGGACTATCCCCTCAAGAGACCCAGTACTTC.

This clonotype was observed a few times. The chain carries TRBV7-9 and TRBJ2-5, with 10 bases identical to TRBD1. This CDR3 contains 16 residues. In germline, CDR1 is SEHNR, CDR2 FQNEAQ (reference sequence). V was pared by 5 bases and J by 2 bases, with 8 bases of the junction left unmatched. DNA of the CDR3: TGTGCCAGCAGCCACCGGGACAGGGGACTTCAAGAGACCCAGTACTTC. Protein sequence: CASSHRDRGLQETQYF. Together with reference TRBV7-9 and TRBJ2-5, the CDR3 gives the full variable domain: DTGVSQNPRHKITKRGQNVTFRCDPISEHNRLYWYRQTLGQGPEFLTYFQNEAQLEKSRLLSDRFSAERPKGSFSTLEIQRTEQGDSAMYLCASSHRDRGLQETQYFGPGTRLLVL.

The V gene is TRBV12-3 or TRBV12-4, the J gene TRBJ1-2; 7 bases map to TRBD1. The CDR3 sequence is 13 residues long. With 1 base clipped from V and 6 bases from J, the junction kept 2 bases outside the gene matches. The CDR3 here is CASSLEQGDGYTF. The DNA for the CDR3 is TGTGCCAGCAGTTTAGAGCAGGGGGATGGCTACACCTTC.

About this clonotype: At one end the junction does not follow the germline gene, possibly because of a read error. The V and J genes are TRBV15 and TRBJ2-1; D is uncertain. CDR1 and CDR2 (germline): LNHNV, YYDKDF (reference sequence). The CDR3 extends over 13 amino acids. Here the CDR3 DNA reads TGTGCCACTAGCAGTTCCTCACACAATGAGCAGTTCTTC. This codes for CATSSSSHNEQFF.

This chain connects TRBV2 to TRBJ1-2; unclear D gene. V was cut by 8 bases and J by 4 bases, with 5 bases left in between. The V gene's germline CDR1 is SNHLY and CDR2 FYNNEI. The CDR3 totals 10 residues. CDR3 protein: CASGPYGYTF. CDR3 bases: TGTGCCAGCGGACCCTATGGCTACACCTTC.

J is TRBJ1-5 and V is TRBV5-1; 7 bases agree with TRBD1. This CDR3 spans 18 amino acids. The germline gives CDR1 SGHRS, CDR2 YFSETQ. The V segment lost 4 bases and the J segment 0 bases; nucleotides outside the gene matches: 13. In DNA form, the CDR3 reads TGCGCCAGCAGCCCCCACCCGGGACAGAGCTATAGCAATCAGCCCCAGCATTTT. Residues: CASSPHPGQSYSNQPQHF.

The rearrangement uses TRBV7-9 and TRBJ2-1; 10 nucleotides agree with TRBD2. With 8 bases clipped from V and 8 bases from J, the junction kept 6 bases outside the gene matches. From germline, CDR1 is SEHNR and CDR2 FQNEAQ (reference sequence). The CDR3 extends over 13 amino acids. CDR3 sequence: CASESGRAYEQFF. As DNA, the CDR3 is TGTGCCAGCGAGAGCGGGAGGGCCTATGAGCAGTTCTTC.

This chain uses TRBV9 with TRBJ2-2, with D hard to call. This CDR3 contains 13 residues. Germline lookup yields CDR1 SGDLS and CDR2 YYNGEE. V lost 0 bases and J 8 bases, leaving 8 bases between the germline ends. The CDR3 spells CASSVGSGGELFF. The CDR3, as DNA: TGTGCCAGCAGCGTAGGATCTGGGGGGGAGCTGTTTTTT.

This clonotype was counted ten times or more. The chain recombines TRBV20-1 with TRBJ2-7; no firm D call. The V gene's germline CDR1 is DFQATT and CDR2 SNEGSKA (reference sequence). This CDR3 is built from 11 residues. The CDR3 spells CSAPDEREQYF. The CDR3 DNA follows: TGCAGCGCCCCGGATGAGCGCGAGCAGTACTTC.

The gene calls are TRBV27 and TRBJ2-7; D call uncertain. V lost 0 bases and J lost 3, with 6 bases in between. The CDR3 sequence is 13 residues long. The germline CDR1 and CDR2 sequences are MNHEY and SMNVEV (reference sequence). CDR3 residues: CASSLSAFYEQYF. The CDR3, as DNA: TGTGCCAGCAGTTTATCGGCTTTCTACGAGCAGTACTTC.

The genes are TRBV7-2 and TRBJ2-1; D is possibly TRBD1 (6 bases). Trimming shortened V by 5 bases and J by 1 base, and 12 bases separated the two germline ends. The CDR3 is 15 residues long. The germline V gene has CDR1 SGHTA and CDR2 FQGNSA. As DNA, the CDR3 is TGTGCCAGCAGCCATGACAGGATGTCCTACAATGAGCAGTTCTTC. Its translation is CASSHDRMSYNEQFF.

This clonotype was recorded a few times. The J gene is TRBJ2-3, the V gene TRBV10-3; tentatively, D is TRBD2 (6 bases). The CDR3 contains 13 residues. Germline CDR1 and CDR2: ENHRY and SYGVKD. V was clipped by 11 bases and J by 0 bases, with 12 bases between them. This chain's CDR3 is CASSAPSTDTQYF. The DNA for the CDR3 is TGTGCCTCTAGCGCCCCTAGCACAGATACGCAGTATTTT.